These 8 T cell receptor beta chains share one sample of origin, sequenced in a study of blood T cell repertoires in COVID-19. Some clones are missing from TCRdb's copy, which holds only in-frame ones; the method was immunoSEQ multiplex PCR. The data contain 85,000 to 100,000 clones, around 90% of them singletons. The sample comprised peripheral blood. These receptor sequences come from a woman aged 60 to 75 with COVID-19, enrolled during active disease.

The V and J genes are TRBV11-2 and TRBJ2-7; D is possibly TRBD2 (6 bases). V was cut by 3 bases and J by 4 bases, with 7 bases left in between. Germline assignment: CDR1 SGHAT and CDR2 FQNNGV. The CDR3 runs to 12 residues. In nucleotides, the CDR3 is TGTGCCAGCAGCTTGGGGACTTACGAGCAGTACTTC. It codes for CASSLGTYEQYF.

The chain is built from TRBV7-3 and TRBJ2-2; the match to TRBD1 covers 7 bases. J lost 4 bases, V lost 5 bases, and 10 bases had no gene match. Germline lookup yields CDR1 SGHTA and CDR2 FQGTGA. CDR3 length equals 16 residues. Here the CDR3 reads CASSTPAGGRTGELFF. The CDR3 bases are TGTGCCAGCAGCACCCCTGCAGGGGGTCGCACCGGGGAGCTGTTTTTT.

This clone has more than one count but fewer than ten. The J gene is TRBJ2-6, the V gene TRBV19, with D maybe TRBD2 (7 bases). This CDR3 is built from 18 residues. Germline CDR1 reads LNHDA; CDR2 reads SQIVND (reference sequence). V lost 7 bases and J 2 bases, leaving 21 bases between the germline ends. CDR3 in DNA: TGTGCCAGTACCTCGGGGGGCCAGGGAGTGGCTGGGGCCAACGTCCTGACTTTC. Translation gives CASTSGGQGVAGANVLTF.

The rearrangement joins TRBV3-1 (or the pseudogene TRBV3-2) to TRBJ2-7, with 9 positions matching TRBD1. Trimming removed 3 bases from V and 4 bases from J; junction bases left unmatched: 4. Germline V gives CDR1 LGHDT, CDR2 YNNKEL (reference sequence). This CDR3 is 14 amino acids long. CDR3 sequence reads: CASSQLDRGYEQYF. The CDR3 nucleotides read TGTGCCAGCAGCCAGCTGGACAGGGGTTACGAGCAGTACTTC.

CDR3: CASRATGSGNTIYF. The CDR3 DNA reads TGCGCCAGCAGAGCGACAGGCTCTGGAAACACCATATATTTT. The J gene is TRBJ1-3, the V gene TRBV5-1; weak D call: TRBD1 (6 bases). From germline, CDR1 is SGHRS and CDR2 YFSETQ. This CDR3 has 14 residues. Trimming removed 5 bases at V and 0 bases at J, with 9 bases between.

The rearrangement links TRBV30 to TRBJ2-7; TRBD1 matches at 9 bases. J was trimmed by 5 bases and V by 3 bases; bases with no gene match: 8. This CDR3 has 14 amino acids. CDR1 and CDR2 from the germline V gene are GTSNPN and SVGIG (reference sequence). CDR3 nucleotide sequence: TGTGCCTGGAGCTCCCTCACAGGGGGCGACGAGCAGTACTTC. Protein sequence: CAWSSLTGGDEQYF.

The rearrangement uses TRBV4-1 and TRBJ1-6; perhaps TRBD1 as D (5 bases). This CDR3 comprises 16 residues. CDR1 MGHRA and CDR2 YSYEKL come from the germline V gene. V was cut by 0 bases and J by 7 bases, with 13 bases left in between. For the CDR3, the DNA is TGCGCCAGCAGCCAAGATTTCAGGGTTTGGAATTCACCCCTCCACTTT. Protein: CASSQDFRVWNSPLHF.

In its sample, this clone was seen once. The V and J genes are TRBV6-5 and TRBJ1-5; weak D call: TRBD1 (6 bases). The CDR3 totals 13 residues. Germline-derived CDR1 and CDR2 are MNHEY and SVGAGI. Trimming stripped 6 bases from V and 4 bases from J, with 10 bases between. In DNA form, the CDR3 reads TGTGCCAGCAGCTCCGACAGGAATCAGCCCCAGCATTTT. This codes for CASSSDRNQPQHF.